The sequence of this T cell receptor (beta chain) was determined in a study of blood T cell repertoires in COVID-19. The data were produced by immunoSEQ multiplex PCR, yet TCRdb's version contains in-frame clones alone and is incomplete. The profile shows 150,000 to 200,000 clones, around 80% of them singletons. Trimming removed 5 bases from V and 2 bases from J; junction bases left unmatched: 4. This CDR3 contains 14 residues. Germline values: CDR1 SGHVS, CDR2 FQNEAQ. This clonotype was sampled from a woman in her forties or fifties with acute COVID-19. The chain joins TRBV7-8 to TRBJ2-7; 9 bases are a match to TRBD1. Specimen: PBMCs or T cells enriched from blood (not recorded which). CDR3 nucleotide sequence: TGTGCCAGCAGCCCCCGACAGGGGGCCTACGAGCAGTACGTC. Translating it yields CASSPRQGAYEQYV.